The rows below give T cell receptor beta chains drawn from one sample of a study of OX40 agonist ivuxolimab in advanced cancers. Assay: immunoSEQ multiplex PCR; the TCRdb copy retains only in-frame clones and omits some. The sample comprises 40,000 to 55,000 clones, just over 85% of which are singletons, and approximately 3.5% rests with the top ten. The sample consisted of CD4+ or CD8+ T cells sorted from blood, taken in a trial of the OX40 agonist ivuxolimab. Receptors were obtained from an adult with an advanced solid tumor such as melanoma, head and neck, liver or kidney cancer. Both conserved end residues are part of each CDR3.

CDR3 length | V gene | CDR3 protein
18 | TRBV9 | CASSVGSSGGALADTQYF
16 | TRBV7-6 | CASSLEGSGRNQPQHF
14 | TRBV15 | CATSRNYNRAEQYF
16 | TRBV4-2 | CASSPMVGGPSDTQYF
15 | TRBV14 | CASSLRDISTDTQYF
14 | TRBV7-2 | CASSLGFGTDTQYF
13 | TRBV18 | CASSPGHIYEQYF
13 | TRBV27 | CASGGGGIGELFF
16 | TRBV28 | CASSFLTYSGANVLTF
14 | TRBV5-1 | CASSPAVAGNTIYF
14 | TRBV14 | CASSQWSGPYGYTF
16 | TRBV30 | CAWRRQGATLNTEAFF
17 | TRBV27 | CASSLMASGISYNEQFF
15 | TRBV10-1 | CASSESTGTGSGYTF
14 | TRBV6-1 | CATRTGIYNQPQHF
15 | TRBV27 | CASSLWGRAPGELFF
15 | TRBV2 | CASSARQGFSYEQYF
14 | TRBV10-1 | CASSGAPLGNEQFF
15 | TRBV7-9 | CASSPGQGVPRPQHF
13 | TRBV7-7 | CASSQEAGNEQFF
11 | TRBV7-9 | CASSSAYEQYF
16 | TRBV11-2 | CASSLHARSRGNTIYF
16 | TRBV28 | CASSFASADQKNIQYF
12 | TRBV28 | CASSSVDQPQHF
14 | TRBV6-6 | CASSYWQGGSPLHF
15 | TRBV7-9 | CASSSPRGPVGEQYF
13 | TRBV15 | CATSRDHQETQYF
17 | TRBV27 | CASSIVRQGAEYEKLFF
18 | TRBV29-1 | CSVVRRSGLAGFQETQYF
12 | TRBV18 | CASSRENTEAFF